This T cell receptor beta chain was obtained from a study of T cells in Graves' hyperthyroidism and ophthalmopathy. Authors of the study amplified TCR beta CDR3 regions from RNA transcripts. Carried out on the TCR CDR3, a first-round RT-PCR used the HTBI primer set. TCRdb re-derived calls from the multiplex PCR reads in MiXCR, one entry per CDR3 protein. Among hundreds of thousands of distinct CDR3 sequences listed, approximately 13% were seen once. This clonotype was recorded a few times. The sequence was obtained from a woman between 40 and 50 years old with Graves' ophthalmopathy. Sequenced: blood.

The CDR3 DNA follows: TGCAGCGTTGAAGAGGGGGGGACGGGAAACACCATATATTTT. Protein product: CSVEEGGTGNTIYF. The rearrangement uses TRBV29-1 and TRBJ1-3; possibly TRBD1 for D (5 bases). Germline CDR1 reads SQVTM; CDR2 reads ANQGSEA. The CDR3 sequence is 14 residues long. The V gene lost 0 bases and the J gene lost 4 bases, with 10 bases spanning the gap.